One and the same sample provided the 27 T cell receptor beta chains below, sequenced in a study of Ad26.COV2.S vaccination and SARS-CoV-2 variants. The data were produced by immunoSEQ multiplex PCR, yet TCRdb's version contains in-frame clones alone and is incomplete. The table shows over 400,000 clones, with less than 95% occurring only once. Treatment of the sample: some 20 received Ad26.COV2.S at low or high dose, single or two shots; 5 received placebo; per-sample allocation not given. Collection of the samples took place on day 63 after the first injection of vaccine or placebo. Sequenced material: peripheral blood, taken in a trial of Ad26.COV2.S vaccine versus placebo. All receptors derive from a person aged 18-65 years who received the Ad26.COV2.S COVID-19 vaccine or a placebo.

The chain recombines TRBV27 with TRBJ2-7; 8 nucleotides align to TRBD2. J gave up 10 bases and V 7 bases, and 6 bases lay outside the gene matches. The length of the CDR3 is 11 residues. CDR1 MNHEY and CDR2 SMNVEV come from the germline V gene (reference sequence). The DNA of the CDR3 is TGTGCCAGCACGGGGGGGGGACCCCAGTACTTC. This encodes CASTGGGPQYF.

The V call is TRBV11-2, the J call TRBJ1-5; 8 positions agree with TRBD1. Per the germline V gene, CDR1 is SGHAT and CDR2 is FQNNGV. CDR3 size: 15 residues. V shed 0 bases, J shed 7 bases, and the junction held 5 bases outside the gene matches. CDR3 DNA sequence: TGTGCCAGCAGCTTAGATCAGGGGGCAAGGCAGCCCCAGCATTTT. The encoded protein is CASSLDQGARQPQHF.

The chain employs TRBV3-1 (or the pseudogene TRBV3-2) and TRBJ2-5; 9 bases align to TRBD2. Germline-derived CDR1 and CDR2 are LGHDT and YNNKEL (reference sequence). This CDR3 has 14 residues. J lost 1 base, V lost 8 bases, and 5 bases had no gene match. This CDR3 is CASGASGVQETQYF. CDR3 DNA: TGTGCCAGCGGGGCTAGCGGGGTCCAAGAGACCCAGTACTTC.

The chain employs TRBV30 and TRBJ1-1; unclear D gene. Germline V gene lookup returns CDR1 GTSNPN and CDR2 SVGIG (reference sequence). The V and J ends lost 4 bases and 0 bases respectively, with 6 bases between them. The CDR3 length is 12 residues. The CDR3 reads CAWNRVNTEAFF. DNA of the CDR3: TGTGCCTGGAATCGCGTGAACACTGAAGCTTTCTTT.

In its sample, this clone was seen a few times. The rearrangement uses TRBV25-1 and TRBJ2-7; 8 nucleotides align to TRBD1. The CDR3 runs 15 residues. J lost 1 base, V lost 3 bases, and 5 bases had no gene match. CDR1 is MGHDK and CDR2 is SYGVNS in the germline V gene. Written as DNA, the CDR3 is TGTGCCAGCAGTGACCCGACAGGGGTTTCCTACGAGCAGTACTTC. This gives the protein CASSDPTGVSYEQYF.

The chain is built from TRBV18 and TRBJ2-1; perhaps D is TRBD1 or TRBD2 (5 bases each). The germline V gene encodes CDR1 KGHSH and CDR2 LQKENI. The CDR3 is 17 residues long. V dropped 0 bases and J dropped 6 bases, with 18 bases sitting between them. This chain's CDR3 is CASSPPNLGVKGNEQFF. As DNA, the CDR3 is TGTGCCAGCTCACCACCGAATTTGGGGGTTAAGGGCAATGAGCAGTTCTTC.

The rearrangement uses TRBV28 and TRBJ2-2; 10 positions match TRBD2. This CDR3 contains 17 residues. Looked up from germline, CDR1 is MDHEN and CDR2 is SYDVKM. V shed 3 bases and J 4 bases; nucleotides not matched to a gene: 8. CDR3 coding DNA: TGTGCCAGCAGTTTCCCCGCTAGCGGGAGTGGCACCGGGGAGCTGTTTTTT. Translating gives CASSFPASGSGTGELFF.

The J gene is TRBJ2-1, the V gene TRBV5-4; 10 nucleotides align to TRBD2. Trimming took 1 base from V and 5 from J; bases not matched to a gene: 3. Germline CDR1 and CDR2: SGHNT and YYREEE (reference sequence). The CDR3 loop spans 15 amino acids. CDR3 sequence: CASSLWLAGDNEQFF. CDR3 coding DNA: TGTGCCAGCAGCTTGTGGCTAGCGGGGGACAATGAGCAGTTCTTC.

The rearrangement links TRBV18 to TRBJ2-3, with 9 bases fitting TRBD2. The CDR3 is made up of 16 amino acids. The trim removed 1 base at V and 4 bases at J, leaving 6 bases unmatched. Germline lookup yields CDR1 KGHSH and CDR2 LQKENI. Written as DNA, the CDR3 is TGTGCCAGCTCACCACGCCCTAGCGGGAACTCAGATACGCAGTATTTT. Its translation: CASSPRPSGNSDTQYF.

The CDR3, as DNA: TGTGCCAGCAGCTTAGAGCGGGGGACTAGGGGGACCGGGGAGCTGTTTTTT. It specifies CASSLERGTRGTGELFF. The rearrangement joins TRBV7-2 to TRBJ2-2, with 8 bases that match TRBD2. The CDR3 spans 17 residues. The germline V gene has CDR1 SGHTA and CDR2 FQGNSA. V was pared by 1 base and J by 5 bases, with 9 bases of the junction left unmatched.

The V call is TRBV28, the J call TRBJ1-3; D perhaps matches TRBD1 (5 bases). V lost 0 bases to trimming and J lost 0 bases, with 15 bases between them. The CDR3 runs to 18 residues. Per the germline V gene, CDR1 is MDHEN and CDR2 is SYDVKM. The CDR3 loop reads CASSLWGFRAVSGNTIYF. The CDR3 nucleotides are TGTGCCAGCAGTTTATGGGGGTTCAGGGCCGTCTCTGGAAACACCATATATTTT. The full variable domain, its missing parts supplied by reference TRBV28 and TRBJ1-3, is DVKVTQSSRYLVKRTGEKVFLECVQDMDHENMFWYRQDPGLGLRLIYFSYDVKMKEKGDIPEGYSVSREKKERFSLILESASTNQTSMYLCASSLWGFRAVSGNTIYFGEGSWLTVV.

Comment on this clone: Germline is not matched at one junction end, which may reflect a read error. This chain links TRBV27 with TRBJ2-2, with D perhaps matching TRBD2 (6 bases). Germline V lookup: CDR1 MNHEY, CDR2 SMNVEV (reference sequence). This CDR3 spans 16 amino acids. The CDR3 DNA sequence: TGTGCCAGCAGTTCTACGGGGACTCAGAACACCAGGGAGCTGTTTTTT. Translating it yields CASSSTGTQNTRELFF.

The chain carries TRBV10-3 and TRBJ2-7; possible D gene TRBD2, 6 bases. This CDR3 spans 14 amino acids. CDR1 is ENHRY, CDR2 SYGVKD, per germline. V lost 6 bases and J 0 bases, leaving 12 bases between the germline ends. The CDR3 loop reads CAISLPGLSYEQYF. CDR3 DNA sequence: TGTGCCATCAGCCTACCGGGACTCTCCTACGAGCAGTACTTC.

Here the CDR3 reads CASNTRSGNTIYF. The DNA of the CDR3 is TGTGCCAGCAATACTAGGAGTGGAAACACCATATATTTT. The chain employs TRBV12-3 or TRBV12-4 and TRBJ1-3; D is unresolved. Trimming took 7 bases from V and 3 from J, leaving 10 bases between them. This CDR3 region has 13 residues.

The CDR3 DNA is TGTGCCAGTAGTATGGGTCTACCCGGTGACTCACCCCTCCACTTT. Translating gives CASSMGLPGDSPLHF. J is TRBJ1-6 and V is TRBV19; D is undetermined. Germline CDR1 and CDR2: LNHDA and SQIVND (reference sequence). Trimming removed 3 bases from V and 10 bases from J, with 16 bases in between. The CDR3 has 15 amino acids.

The chain is built from TRBV7-2 and TRBJ1-1, with D perhaps matching TRBD1 (5 bases). Trimming removed 2 bases from V and 5 bases from J, with 12 bases in between. The CDR3 consists of 14 residues. The germline V gene encodes CDR1 SGHTA and CDR2 FQGNSA. The CDR3 spells CASSLRGRVTEAFF. The CDR3 DNA follows: TGTGCCAGCAGCTTAAGGGGCAGGGTTACTGAAGCTTTCTTT.

Remarks on this clone: Other DNA variants within this sample encode the same CDR3. The rearrangement links TRBV6-1 to TRBJ2-6; D remains ambiguous. V lost 1 base, J lost 0 bases, and 1 base lay in between. The length of the CDR3 is 14 residues. Germline V gene data show CDR1 as MNHNS and CDR2 as SASEGT. CDR3 coding DNA: TGTGCCAGCAGTGAAGGCTCTGGGGCCAACGTCCTGACTTTC. Protein sequence: CASSEGSGANVLTF.

The chain's CDR3 is CASSSTHYEQYF. The CDR3 region has the DNA TGTGCCAGCAGCTCCACCCACTACGAGCAGTACTTC. The chain is built from TRBV9 and TRBJ2-7; unclear D gene. CDR3 length: 12 residues. CDR1 is SGDLS, CDR2 YYNGEE, per germline. Trimming cost V 4 bases and J 3 bases, with 8 bases left between them.

The V gene is TRBV3-1 (or the pseudogene TRBV3-2), the J gene TRBJ2-7; TRBD2 aligns across 7 bases. Germline V gives CDR1 LGHDT, CDR2 YNNKEL (reference sequence). The CDR3 contains 12 residues. After removal of 4 bases from V and 8 bases from J, the junction contained 5 bases not matched to a gene. The CDR3 loop reads CASSPTRGKQYF. As DNA, the CDR3 is TGTGCCAGCAGCCCGACGCGGGGGAAGCAGTACTTC.

The chain uses TRBV25-1 and TRBJ2-5, with D possibly called TRBD1 or TRBD2 (6 bases each). The CDR3 has 16 residues. Germline V gene data show CDR1 as MGHDK and CDR2 as SYGVNS. V lost 6 bases to trimming and J lost 1 base, with 18 bases between them. This CDR3 is CASRDGGGTIQETQYF. DNA of the CDR3: TGTGCCAGCAGAGACGGTGGGGGGACAATCCAAGAGACCCAGTACTTC.

The chain combines TRBV5-1 with TRBJ2-1; the match to TRBD1 covers 8 bases. This CDR3 has 17 amino acids. V shed 3 bases and J 1 base; nucleotides not matched to a gene: 9. Looked up from germline, CDR1 is SGHRS and CDR2 is YFSETQ. This CDR3 is CASSSGMDRVSYNEQFF. Here the CDR3 DNA reads TGCGCCAGCAGCTCAGGCATGGACAGGGTTTCCTACAATGAGCAGTTCTTC.

This clone was counted a single time. The rearrangement links TRBV2 to TRBJ1-3; D is undetermined. The length of the CDR3 is 14 residues. The germline CDR1 and CDR2 sequences are SNHLY and FYNNEI. V was pared by 6 bases and J by 0 bases, with 9 bases between. CDR3 residues: CASRPSLSGNTIYF. The DNA of the CDR3 is TGTGCCAGCAGACCTAGCCTCTCTGGAAACACCATATATTTT.

CDR3 nucleotide sequence: TGTGCCAGCAGGCGAGGGTCCGGTGAAAAACTGTTTTTT. Amino acids: CASRRGSGEKLFF. V and J are TRBV28 and TRBJ1-4; D is ambiguous. Germline V gene data show CDR1 as MDHEN and CDR2 as SYDVKM. This CDR3 has 13 residues. Trimming shortened V by 6 bases and J by 7 bases, and 12 bases separated the two germline ends.

Here the CDR3 reads CASSHRWGTGGMGTEAFF. CDR3 nucleotide sequence: TGTGCCAGCAGCCACAGGTGGGGGACAGGGGGAATGGGGACTGAAGCTTTCTTT. The chain has TRBV5-4 and TRBJ1-1; 11 bases agree with TRBD1. In germline, CDR1 is SGHNT, CDR2 YYREEE (reference sequence). The CDR3 is 18 residues long. J gave up 5 bases and V 4 bases, and 16 bases lay outside the gene matches.

V is TRBV7-2 and J is TRBJ1-2, with D possibly being TRBD1 (5 bases). The CDR3 contains 13 residues. Germline assignment: CDR1 SGHTA and CDR2 FQGNSA. V dropped 1 base and J dropped 7 bases, with 10 bases sitting between them. The DNA of the CDR3 is TGTGCCAGCAGCTTAGAAGCCCAGGGTGGCTACACCTTC. This sequence encodes CASSLEAQGGYTF.

J is TRBJ1-1 and V is TRBV6-2 or TRBV6-3; 7 bases are shared with TRBD1. This CDR3 has 15 amino acids. CDR1 is MNHEY, CDR2 SVGEGT, per germline. V lost 4 bases, J lost 0 bases, and 5 bases stayed unmatched. As DNA, the CDR3 is TGTGCCAGCAGTTTAGGGGGCCCCATGAACACTGAAGCTTTCTTT. Residues: CASSLGGPMNTEAFF.

The V gene is TRBV28, the J gene TRBJ2-5, with TRBD2 matching 8 bases. Trimming removed 7 bases from V and 10 bases from J; junction bases left unmatched: 14. Germline assignment: CDR1 MDHEN and CDR2 SYDVKM. This CDR3 region has 14 residues. Here the CDR3 reads CASMMLAGPWGQYF. In DNA form, the CDR3 reads TGTGCCAGCATGATGCTAGCGGGCCCCTGGGGCCAGTACTTC.